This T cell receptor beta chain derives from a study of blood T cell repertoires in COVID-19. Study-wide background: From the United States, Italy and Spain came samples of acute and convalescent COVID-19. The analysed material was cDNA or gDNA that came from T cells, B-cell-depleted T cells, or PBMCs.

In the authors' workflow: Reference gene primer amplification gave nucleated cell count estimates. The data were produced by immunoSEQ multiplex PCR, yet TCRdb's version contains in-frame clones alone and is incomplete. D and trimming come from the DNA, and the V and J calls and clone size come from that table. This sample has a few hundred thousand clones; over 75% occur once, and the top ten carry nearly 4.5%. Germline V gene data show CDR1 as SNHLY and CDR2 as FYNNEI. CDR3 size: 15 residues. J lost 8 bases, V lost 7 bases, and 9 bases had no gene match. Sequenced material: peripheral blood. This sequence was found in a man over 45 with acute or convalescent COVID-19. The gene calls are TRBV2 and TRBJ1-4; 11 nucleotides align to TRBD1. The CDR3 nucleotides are TGTGCCAGCACCTTACGTCGGACAGGGGGCGAAAAACTGTTTTTT. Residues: CASTLRRTGGEKLFF.